A single sample gave rise to the 13 T cell receptor beta chains below, sequenced in a study of T cell repertoires in cytomegalovirus infection. From the reads, TCRdb called clonotypes with MiXCR, one entry per CDR3 protein. The sample carries approximately 500,000 distinct CDR3 sequences, roughly 10% recorded once. Sequenced material: PBMCs. The receptor set was obtained from a human donor in good health (CMV status not recorded). Some clones in this sample may be carry-over from other donors' samples.

This clonotype was counted many times. This chain joins TRBV5-5 and TRBJ1-6; D is perhaps TRBD1 (5 bases). The CDR3 covers 13 residues. With 7 bases removed from V and 7 bases from J, the gap between germline ends came to 12 bases. Germline CDR1 reads SGHKS; CDR2 reads YYEKEE (reference sequence). The CDR3 protein is CASSGTSNSPLHF. The CDR3 DNA follows: TGTGCCAGCTCCGGGACGTCGAATTCACCCCTCCACTTT.

This clonotype came up many times. The chain links TRBV11-2 to TRBJ2-4; D unresolved. Trimming stripped 0 bases from V and 6 bases from J, with 6 bases between. Germline V lookup: CDR1 SGHAT, CDR2 FQNNGV. CDR3 length equals 13 residues. The CDR3 bases are TGTGCCAGCAGCTTAGAACCGAGAAACATTCAGTACTTC. This gives the protein CASSLEPRNIQYF.

The chain is built from TRBV11-3 and TRBJ2-1; the match to TRBD2 covers 16 bases. The trim removed 5 bases at V and 5 bases at J, leaving 6 bases unmatched. The CDR3 runs to 17 residues. CDR1 is SGHNT, CDR2 YENEEA, per germline. In nucleotides, the CDR3 is TGTGCCAGCAGCGCGGGACTAGCGGGAGGGAGAAACAATGAGCAGTTCTTC. Amino acids: CASSAGLAGGRNNEQFF.

In the case of this clonotype: Since a much larger clone is just one base distant, this may be a read error. The rearrangement links TRBV15 to TRBJ2-3, with D maybe TRBD1 (6 bases). Germline CDR1 LNHNV, CDR2 YYDKDF (reference sequence). This CDR3 has 16 residues. The CDR3 region is CATNRGARGSTDTQYF. The CDR3 DNA reads TGTGCCACCAACAGAGGGGCCAGGGGCTCGACAGATACGCAGTATTTT.

As to this clonotype: A much larger clone differs by one base, so this may be a read error. The CDR3 reads CAISDSQGAKETQYF. Written as DNA, the CDR3 is TGTGCCATCAGTGACAGCCAGGGGGCGAAGGAGACCCAGTACTTC. The chain employs TRBV10-3 and TRBJ2-5, with 8 bases matching TRBD1. The CDR3 runs to 15 residues. V was pared by 3 bases and J by 5 bases, with 8 bases of the junction left unmatched. Germline V gives CDR1 ENHRY, CDR2 SYGVKD.

This clonotype was seen a handful of times. The genes are TRBV29-1 and TRBJ2-7, with TRBD1 identical over 9 bases. This CDR3 contains 15 residues. The trim removed 2 bases at V and 6 bases at J, leaving 11 bases unmatched. Looked up from germline, CDR1 is SQVTM and CDR2 is ANQGSEA. DNA for the CDR3: TGCAGCGTTGAAAGTGGGGGACAGGGCTGGAGCGAGCAGTACTTC. Its translation is CSVESGGQGWSEQYF.

This rearrangement joins TRBV6-4 to TRBJ1-2; TRBD1 matches at 7 bases. Germline CDR1 MRHNA, CDR2 SNTAGT. Trimming at V came to 7 bases and at J to 2 bases, leaving 13 bases not matched to a gene. There are 16 residues in the CDR3. CDR3 residues: CASILGQTLRNYGYTF. In nucleotides, the CDR3 is TGTGCCAGCATTCTGGGACAGACATTACGGAACTATGGCTACACCTTC.

This clonotype was counted many times. J is TRBJ2-4 and V is TRBV6-6, with 9 nucleotides matching TRBD1. The trim removed 5 bases at V and 5 bases at J, leaving 7 bases unmatched. Germline V gene data show CDR1 as MNHNY and CDR2 as SVGAGI (reference sequence). The CDR3 is 15 residues long. The CDR3 DNA reads as TGTGCCAGCAGTAGGGAGGGACAGGGTCAAAACATTCAGTACTTC. It is translated as CASSREGQGQNIQYF.

Only a few counts were recorded for this clonotype. The V and J genes are TRBV20-1 and TRBJ2-2, with TRBD2 matching 7 bases. CDR1 is DFQATT and CDR2 is SNEGSKA in the germline V gene (reference sequence). Trimming cost V 0 bases and J 1 base; bases outside gene matches: 11. The CDR3 loop spans 18 amino acids. The CDR3 spells CSARDPTGLAENTGELFF. CDR3 DNA: TGCAGTGCTAGAGATCCCACCGGGCTAGCGGAGAACACCGGGGAGCTGTTTTTT.

This clonotype appeared many times. The chain employs TRBV7-2 and TRBJ1-1; 9 bases are shared with TRBD1. The CDR3 runs 15 residues. V lost 4 bases and J lost 3; bases outside the gene matches: 6. Germline V gene lookup returns CDR1 SGHTA and CDR2 FQGNSA. CDR3 amino acids: CASSSNRDRDTEAFF. CDR3 nucleotide sequence: TGTGCCAGCAGCTCCAACCGGGACAGGGACACTGAAGCTTTCTTT.

The chain has TRBV18 and TRBJ2-7; 10 bases align to TRBD1. With 4 bases clipped from V and 7 bases from J, the junction kept 10 bases outside the gene matches. Germline V gives CDR1 KGHSH, CDR2 LQKENI. This CDR3 contains 15 residues. The CDR3 DNA sequence: TGTGCCAGCTCACAAACCGGGACAGGGGCGGATGAGCAGTACTTC. Its protein is CASSQTGTGADEQYF.

This clonotype was observed many times. The chain uses TRBV12-3 or TRBV12-4 and TRBJ1-1; D remains unclear. This CDR3 is built from 14 residues. Trimming removed 3 bases from V and 1 base from J, with 9 bases in between. CDR3 DNA sequence: TGTGCCAGCAGTTTCCACAGCTCGAACACTGAAGCTTTCTTT. Encoded protein: CASSFHSSNTEAFF.

This clonotype has only a few counts. The chain is built from TRBV20-1 and TRBJ2-1; either TRBD1 or TRBD2 may fit D (6 bases each). The germline V and J ends were trimmed by 8 bases and 1 base, with 21 bases remaining between them. Per the germline V gene, CDR1 is DFQATT and CDR2 is SNEGSKA (reference sequence). This CDR3 is built from 16 residues. DNA of the CDR3: TGCAGTTATTCCCCCGGAGGGGGAAGATCCTACAATGAGCAGTTCTTC. This codes for CSYSPGGGRSYNEQFF.